These T cell receptor beta chains were read from a single sample in a study of T cell repertoires in cytomegalovirus infection. TCRdb itself ran the reads through MiXCR, one entry per CDR3 protein. This table holds tens of thousands of distinct CDR3 sequences, over 3.5% found once. The sequencing input was PBMCs. These receptors were collected from a human donor in good health (CMV status not recorded). Some clones in this sample may be carry-over from other donors' samples. Each CDR3 is given with its conserved first and last residue. The order of the fields is clone size, D gene, J gene, V gene, CDR3 DNA, CDR3 protein. The D gene is left open where the match is weak. A clone size is listed for some rows: how often the clone was seen (once, few, many), or a class if it is expanded.

abundance: many; d_gene: .; j_gene: TRBJ2-2; v_gene: TRBV7-3; CDR3nt: TGTGCCAGCAGCGCAACCGGACGGGGGAACACCGGGGAGCTGTTTTTT; CDR3aa: CASSATGRGNTGELFF
abundance: many; d_gene: TRBD2; j_gene: TRBJ2-3; v_gene: TRBV7-2; CDR3nt: TGTGCCAGCAGCGAAATACTAGCGGGGGGACAGTATTTT; CDR3aa: CASSEILAGGQYF
abundance: many; d_gene: .; j_gene: TRBJ1-1; v_gene: TRBV7-2; CDR3nt: TGTGCCAGCAGCCCGCGGGGAGTCAACACTGAAGCTTTCTTT; CDR3aa: CASSPRGVNTEAFF
abundance: many; d_gene: .; j_gene: TRBJ1-1; v_gene: TRBV6-2/TRBV6-3; CDR3nt: TGTGCCAGCAGCCCACCACAGGGTTTCGGTGAAGCTTTCTTT; CDR3aa: CASSPPQGFGEAFF
abundance: many; d_gene: .; j_gene: TRBJ1-5; v_gene: TRBV7-2; CDR3nt: TGTGCCAGCAGCTTAATCGGGGGGGATCAGCCCCAGCATTTT; CDR3aa: CASSLIGGDQPQHF
abundance: many; d_gene: TRBD2; j_gene: TRBJ2-1; v_gene: TRBV7-2; CDR3nt: TGTGCCAGCAGCCCCCGAGGACTAGCGGGAGTCCATGAGCAGTTCTTC; CDR3aa: CASSPRGLAGVHEQFF
abundance: few; d_gene: TRBD1; j_gene: TRBJ2-1; v_gene: TRBV7-2; CDR3nt: TGTGCCAGCAGCAAGGTGGGGACAGGGATTTTGCATGAGCAGTTCTTC; CDR3aa: CASSKVGTGILHEQFF
abundance: many; d_gene: .; j_gene: TRBJ2-3; v_gene: TRBV5-4; CDR3nt: TGTGCCAGCAGCTTGCGAGGGATTTCGGGATCCCCCGCAATTAGCACAGATACGCAGTATTTT; CDR3aa: CASSLRGISGSPAISTDTQYF
abundance: .; d_gene: TRBD2; j_gene: TRBJ2-3; v_gene: TRBV20-1; CDR3nt: TGCAGTGCCAGAGGGCCTTACCAGCGGGAGTGGACAGATACGCAGTATTTT; CDR3aa: CSARGPYQREWTDTQYF
abundance: many; d_gene: .; j_gene: TRBJ1-6; v_gene: TRBV7-2; CDR3nt: TGTGCCAGCAGCTTAGGGCCCGGGGGTTCACCCCTCCACTTT; CDR3aa: CASSLGPGGSPLHF
abundance: many; d_gene: .; j_gene: TRBJ2-3; v_gene: TRBV7-2; CDR3nt: TGTGCCAGCAGCTTAGGGCGGGCGCTCGCGCAGTATTTT; CDR3aa: CASSLGRALAQYF
abundance: many; d_gene: TRBD1; j_gene: TRBJ2-5; v_gene: TRBV12-3/TRBV12-4; CDR3nt: TGTGCCAGCACCCGAGACAGGGGCACGCGAGAGACCCAGTACTTC; CDR3aa: CASTRDRGTRETQYF
abundance: many; d_gene: .; j_gene: TRBJ2-7; v_gene: TRBV29-1; CDR3nt: TGCAGCGTTCTTTCGGGGTTGGGTTACGAGCAGTACTTC; CDR3aa: CSVLSGLGYEQYF
abundance: many; d_gene: .; j_gene: TRBJ1-1; v_gene: TRBV19; CDR3nt: TGTGCCAGTAGTATTGGGAGCGCGAACACTGAAGCTTTCTTT; CDR3aa: CASSIGSANTEAFF
abundance: many; d_gene: .; j_gene: TRBJ2-2; v_gene: TRBV7-2; CDR3nt: TGTGCCAGCAAAGGGGATAAGACCGGGGAGCTGTTTTTT; CDR3aa: CASKGDKTGELFF
abundance: many; d_gene: .; j_gene: TRBJ1-1; v_gene: TRBV12-3/TRBV12-4; CDR3nt: TGTGCCAGCAGTAAAGGTCCGAACACTGAAGCTTTCTTT; CDR3aa: CASSKGPNTEAFF
abundance: many; d_gene: .; j_gene: TRBJ1-1; v_gene: TRBV7-2; CDR3nt: TGTGCCAGCAGCTTATATACAGGCGGGTTAACTGAAGCTTTCTTT; CDR3aa: CASSLYTGGLTEAFF
abundance: many; d_gene: .; j_gene: TRBJ2-7; v_gene: TRBV5-1; CDR3nt: TGCGCAAGCACCCCAGGTCAATCTAACGGGGAGCAGTACTTC; CDR3aa: CASTPGQSNGEQYF
abundance: many; d_gene: TRBD1; j_gene: TRBJ1-1; v_gene: TRBV7-8; CDR3nt: TGTGCCAGCAGCTTAGGTCGGACAGGGGGCCTCGGGGCTTTCTTT; CDR3aa: CASSLGRTGGLGAFF
abundance: many; d_gene: .; j_gene: TRBJ1-5; v_gene: TRBV20-1; CDR3nt: TGCAGTGCTTCGGGCCCTAATCAGCCCCAGCATTTT; CDR3aa: CSASGPNQPQHF
abundance: many; d_gene: .; j_gene: TRBJ1-5; v_gene: TRBV7-2; CDR3nt: TGTGCCAGCAGCACCGGGCCTAACATACCCCAGCATTTT; CDR3aa: CASSTGPNIPQHF
abundance: many; d_gene: .; j_gene: TRBJ2-7; v_gene: TRBV28; CDR3nt: TGTGCCAGCAGTTCTCAGGGGAGGGGTTACTACGAGCAGTACTTC; CDR3aa: CASSSQGRGYYEQYF
abundance: many; d_gene: .; j_gene: TRBJ2-1; v_gene: TRBV6-2/TRBV6-3; CDR3nt: TGTGCCAGCAGTAGGCTCGCCCCGCCCAGGTTGTCAAATGAGCAGTTCTTC; CDR3aa: CASSRLAPPRLSNEQFF
abundance: .; d_gene: .; j_gene: TRBJ2-7; v_gene: TRBV11-3; CDR3nt: TGTGCCAGCAGCTCTGATTGGGGGGACGAGCAGTACTTC; CDR3aa: CASSSDWGDEQYF
abundance: many; d_gene: .; j_gene: TRBJ2-7; v_gene: TRBV7-9; CDR3nt: TGTGCCAGCAGCATGACAGACTACGAGCAGTACTTC; CDR3aa: CASSMTDYEQYF
abundance: .; d_gene: .; j_gene: TRBJ2-2; v_gene: TRBV7-2; CDR3nt: TGTGCCAGCAGCTTACGCCCTAGCGTAAATACCGGGGAGCTGTTTTTT; CDR3aa: CASSLRPSVNTGELFF
abundance: medium-sized; d_gene: .; j_gene: TRBJ2-1; v_gene: TRBV7-2; CDR3nt: TGTGCCAGCAGCGCAGGTCGGAATGAGCAGTTCTTC; CDR3aa: CASSAGRNEQFF
abundance: many; d_gene: .; j_gene: TRBJ1-2; v_gene: TRBV7-9; CDR3nt: TGTGCCAGCAGCCTAACCGGGACAAGGATTAACAATGGCTACACCTTC; CDR3aa: CASSLTGTRINNGYTF
abundance: many; d_gene: .; j_gene: TRBJ1-2; v_gene: TRBV7-2; CDR3nt: TGTGCCAGCAGCGCCAGGGTCTCCTATGGCTACACCTTC; CDR3aa: CASSARVSYGYTF
abundance: many; d_gene: .; j_gene: TRBJ2-7; v_gene: TRBV7-8; CDR3nt: TGTGCCAGCAGCTGGCGGGACCCTGCCTACGAGCAGTACTTC; CDR3aa: CASSWRDPAYEQYF
abundance: many; d_gene: TRBD2; j_gene: TRBJ2-3; v_gene: TRBV7-2; CDR3nt: TGTGCCAGCAGTCCCGGGGGGGGGACAGATACGCAGTATTTT; CDR3aa: CASSPGGGTDTQYF
abundance: .; d_gene: TRBD2; j_gene: TRBJ2-5; v_gene: TRBV11-2; CDR3nt: TGTGCCAGCAGCTTCCTGTCGGGGGGGGTAGAGACCCAGTACTTC; CDR3aa: CASSFLSGGVETQYF
abundance: many; d_gene: TRBD1; j_gene: TRBJ1-5; v_gene: TRBV7-6; CDR3nt: TGTGCCAGCAGCTTAACTCCCGGACAGGAACATCAGCCCCAGCATTTT; CDR3aa: CASSLTPGQEHQPQHF
abundance: few; d_gene: TRBD2; j_gene: TRBJ2-1; v_gene: TRBV2; CDR3nt: TGTGCCAGCAGGGGGGGGACTTTCGGAAGCAGTGAGCAGTTCTTC; CDR3aa: CASRGGTFGSSEQFF
abundance: many; d_gene: .; j_gene: TRBJ2-5; v_gene: TRBV4-1; CDR3nt: TGTGCCAGCAGCCAAGAGGGGGGAGGCAGTATCCAAGAGACCCAGTACTTC; CDR3aa: CASSQEGGGSIQETQYF
abundance: many; d_gene: .; j_gene: TRBJ2-1; v_gene: TRBV27; CDR3nt: TGTGCCAGCAGTCCCGGGCCGATTGGGGATGAGCAGTTCTTC; CDR3aa: CASSPGPIGDEQFF
abundance: many; d_gene: TRBD1; j_gene: TRBJ2-7; v_gene: TRBV7-8; CDR3nt: TGTGCCAGCAGCGGTGACAGGGGCTACGAGCAGTACTTC; CDR3aa: CASSGDRGYEQYF
abundance: many; d_gene: .; j_gene: TRBJ2-6; v_gene: TRBV7-2; CDR3nt: TGTGCCAGCAGCTTAGTCGGCGGGACACCTGGGGCCAACGTCCTGACTTTC; CDR3aa: CASSLVGGTPGANVLTF
abundance: many; d_gene: .; j_gene: TRBJ2-7; v_gene: TRBV7-2; CDR3nt: TGTGCCAGCAGCTTAGGGTTCGCCCACGAGCAGTACTTC; CDR3aa: CASSLGFAHEQYF
abundance: many; d_gene: .; j_gene: TRBJ1-6; v_gene: TRBV11-2; CDR3nt: TGTGCCAGCAGCTTAAGCGACCCCTCTTCACCCCTCCACTTT; CDR3aa: CASSLSDPSSPLHF
abundance: many; d_gene: .; j_gene: TRBJ2-1; v_gene: TRBV7-3; CDR3nt: TGTGCCAGCAGCTCCCTAGGAGAGCAGTTCTTC; CDR3aa: CASSSLGEQFF
abundance: many; d_gene: TRBD1; j_gene: TRBJ2-1; v_gene: TRBV2; CDR3nt: TGTGCCAGCAGTAGCCGGGGACAGATAAATGAGCAGTTCTTC; CDR3aa: CASSSRGQINEQFF
abundance: many; d_gene: .; j_gene: TRBJ2-2; v_gene: TRBV12-3/TRBV12-4; CDR3nt: TGTGCCAGCAGTTGGGGGGAACAGGACACCGGGGAGCTGTTTTTT; CDR3aa: CASSWGEQDTGELFF
abundance: many; d_gene: .; j_gene: TRBJ2-5; v_gene: TRBV6-6; CDR3nt: TGTGCCACCAATAACGATGCAGGGTTCCTTGGGGCCCAGTACTTC; CDR3aa: CATNNDAGFLGAQYF
abundance: many; d_gene: .; j_gene: TRBJ2-7; v_gene: TRBV7-2; CDR3nt: TGTGCCAGCAGCTTAGGTGTCGGAACCTACGAGCAGTACTTC; CDR3aa: CASSLGVGTYEQYF
abundance: many; d_gene: .; j_gene: TRBJ1-2; v_gene: TRBV12-3/TRBV12-4; CDR3nt: TGTGCCAGCAGTTTTGAGGGCAATGGCTACACCTTC; CDR3aa: CASSFEGNGYTF
abundance: many; d_gene: TRBD2; j_gene: TRBJ2-1; v_gene: TRBV11-2; CDR3nt: TGTGCCAGCAGCTTGACTAGCGGGAGGAATGAGCAGTTCTTC; CDR3aa: CASSLTSGRNEQFF
abundance: many; d_gene: .; j_gene: TRBJ2-1; v_gene: TRBV20-1; CDR3nt: TGCAGTGCTACTCCCACCCACAGGGAGAAACCCTACAATGAGCAGTTCTTC; CDR3aa: CSATPTHREKPYNEQFF
abundance: many; d_gene: TRBD1; j_gene: TRBJ2-7; v_gene: TRBV11-2; CDR3nt: TGTGCCAGCAGCCCCACCGGACAGGGCCCCTACGAGCAGTACTTC; CDR3aa: CASSPTGQGPYEQYF
abundance: many; d_gene: .; j_gene: TRBJ1-6; v_gene: TRBV7-2; CDR3nt: TGTGCCAGCAGCTTAGACGGCAGGGTGAATTCACCCCTCCACTTT; CDR3aa: CASSLDGRVNSPLHF
abundance: many; d_gene: TRBD2; j_gene: TRBJ2-7; v_gene: TRBV6-2/TRBV6-3; CDR3nt: TGTGCCAGCAGTTACCCTAGCGGGAGATCTAGTTCTCTCTACGAGCAGTACTTC; CDR3aa: CASSYPSGRSSSLYEQYF
abundance: many; d_gene: TRBD2; j_gene: TRBJ2-3; v_gene: TRBV7-3; CDR3nt: TGTGCCAGCAGCCGGTTCGGGACTAGTTTCCACACGCAGTATTTT; CDR3aa: CASSRFGTSFHTQYF
abundance: many; d_gene: TRBD2; j_gene: TRBJ2-5; v_gene: TRBV11-3; CDR3nt: TGTGCCAGCAGCTTAAGGACTAGCGGGTACCAAGAGACCCAGTACTTC; CDR3aa: CASSLRTSGYQETQYF